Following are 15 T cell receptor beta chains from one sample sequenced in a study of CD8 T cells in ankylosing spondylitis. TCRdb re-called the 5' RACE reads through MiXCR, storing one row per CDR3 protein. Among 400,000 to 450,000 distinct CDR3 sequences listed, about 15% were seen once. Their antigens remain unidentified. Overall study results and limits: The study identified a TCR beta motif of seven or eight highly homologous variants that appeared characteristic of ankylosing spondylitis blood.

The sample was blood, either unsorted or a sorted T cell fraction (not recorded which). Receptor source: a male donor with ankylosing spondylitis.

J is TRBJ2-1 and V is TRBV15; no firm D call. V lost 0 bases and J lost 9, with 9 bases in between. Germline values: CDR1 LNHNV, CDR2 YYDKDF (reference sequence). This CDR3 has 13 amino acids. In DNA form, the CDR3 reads TGTGCCACCAGCAGAGATACCGTCAGTGAGCAGTTCTTC. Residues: CATSRDTVSEQFF.

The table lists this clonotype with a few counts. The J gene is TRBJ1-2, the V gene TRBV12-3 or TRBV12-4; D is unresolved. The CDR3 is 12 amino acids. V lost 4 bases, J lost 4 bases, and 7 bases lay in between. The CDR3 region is CASSYSFYGYTF. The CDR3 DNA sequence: TGTGCCAGCAGTTACAGCTTCTATGGCTACACCTTC.

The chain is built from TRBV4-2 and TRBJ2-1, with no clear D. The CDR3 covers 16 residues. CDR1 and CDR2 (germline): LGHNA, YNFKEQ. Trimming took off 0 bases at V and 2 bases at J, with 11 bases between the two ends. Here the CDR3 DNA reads TGTGCCAGCAGCCAAGAAGACCCCCCCACCTACAATGAGCAGTTCTTC. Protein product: CASSQEDPPTYNEQFF.

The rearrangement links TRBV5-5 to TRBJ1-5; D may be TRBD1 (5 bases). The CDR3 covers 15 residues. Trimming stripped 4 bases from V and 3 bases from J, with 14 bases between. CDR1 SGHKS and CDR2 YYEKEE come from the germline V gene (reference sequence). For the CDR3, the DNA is TGTGCCAGCAGCACGAACACAGGTTACAATCAGCCCCAGCATTTT. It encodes CASSTNTGYNQPQHF.

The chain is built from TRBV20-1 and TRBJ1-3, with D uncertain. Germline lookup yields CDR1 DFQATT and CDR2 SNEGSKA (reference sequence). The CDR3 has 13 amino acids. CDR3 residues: CSGRISSGNTIYF. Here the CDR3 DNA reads TGCAGCGGGAGGATAAGCTCTGGAAACACCATATATTTT.

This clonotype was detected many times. The CDR3 DNA sequence: TGCGCCAGCAGCTTGGACAGGGGGCGAGATACGCAGTATTTT. This gives the protein CASSLDRGRDTQYF. The chain carries TRBV5-1 and TRBJ2-3, with 9 positions matching TRBD1. V gave up 0 bases and J gave up 5 bases; unmatched junction bases: 1. The CDR3 runs 14 residues. CDR1 and CDR2 (germline): SGHRS, YFSETQ.

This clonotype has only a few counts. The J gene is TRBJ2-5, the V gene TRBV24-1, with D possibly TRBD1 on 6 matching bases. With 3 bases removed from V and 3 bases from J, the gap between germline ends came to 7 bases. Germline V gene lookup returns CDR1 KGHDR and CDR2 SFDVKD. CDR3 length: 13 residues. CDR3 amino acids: CATSDHREETQYF. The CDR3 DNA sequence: TGTGCCACCAGTGATCACAGGGAAGAGACCCAGTACTTC.

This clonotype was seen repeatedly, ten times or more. In DNA, the CDR3 is TGTGCCAGCAGTTTTCTAAATACGCAGTATTTT. This gives the protein CASSFLNTQYF. The chain employs TRBV12-3 or TRBV12-4 and TRBJ2-3; no clear D gene. The length of the CDR3 is 11 residues. V was clipped by 3 bases and J by 7 bases, with 5 bases between them.

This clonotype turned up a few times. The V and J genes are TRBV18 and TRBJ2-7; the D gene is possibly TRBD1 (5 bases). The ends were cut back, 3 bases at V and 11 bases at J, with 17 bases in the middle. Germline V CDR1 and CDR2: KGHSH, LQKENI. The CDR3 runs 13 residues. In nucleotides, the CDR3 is TGTGCCAGCTCACCCTCCCCCAAGGGGTCGAAGTACTTC. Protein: CASSPSPKGSKYF. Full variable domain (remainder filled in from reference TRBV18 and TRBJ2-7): NAGVMQNPRHLVRRRGQEARLRCSPMKGHSHVYWYRQLPEEGLKFMVYLQKENIIDESGMPKERFSAEFPKEGPSILRIQQVVRGDSAAYFCASSPSPKGSKYFGPGTRLTVT.

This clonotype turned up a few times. This CDR3 reads CSAREEGVGYNEQFF. The CDR3 DNA reads as TGCAGTGCTAGAGAGGAGGGAGTCGGGTACAATGAGCAGTTCTTC. The rearrangement links TRBV20-1 to TRBJ2-1, with a possible D match to TRBD2 (6 bases). The CDR3 spans 15 residues. The germline V gene encodes CDR1 DFQATT and CDR2 SNEGSKA (reference sequence). Trimming stripped 0 bases from V and 4 bases from J, with 13 bases between.

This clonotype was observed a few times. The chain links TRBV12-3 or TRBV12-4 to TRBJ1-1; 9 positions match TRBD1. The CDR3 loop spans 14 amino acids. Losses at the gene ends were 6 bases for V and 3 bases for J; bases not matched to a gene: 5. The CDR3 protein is CASSWGQGYTEAFF. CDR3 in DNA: TGTGCCAGCAGCTGGGGACAGGGCTACACTGAAGCTTTCTTT.

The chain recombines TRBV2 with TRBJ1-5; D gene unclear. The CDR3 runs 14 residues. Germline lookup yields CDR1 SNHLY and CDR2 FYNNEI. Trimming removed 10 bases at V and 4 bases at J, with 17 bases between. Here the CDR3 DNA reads TGTGCCACCTCCTCGGACCTCTGGAATCAGCCCCAGCATTTT. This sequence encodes CATSSDLWNQPQHF.

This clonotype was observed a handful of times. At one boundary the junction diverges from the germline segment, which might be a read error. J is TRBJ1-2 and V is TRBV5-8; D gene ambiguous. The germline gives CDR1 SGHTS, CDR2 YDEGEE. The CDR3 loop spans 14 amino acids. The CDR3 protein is CASSLGFRLEGYPF. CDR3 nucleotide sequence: TGTGCCAGCAGCTTGGGGTTCCGCTTGGAAGGCTACCCCTTC.

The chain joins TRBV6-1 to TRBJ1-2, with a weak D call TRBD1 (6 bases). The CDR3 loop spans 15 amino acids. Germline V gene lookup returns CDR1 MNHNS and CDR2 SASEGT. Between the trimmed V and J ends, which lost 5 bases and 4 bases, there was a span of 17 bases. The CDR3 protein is CASSPSGGGRYGYTF. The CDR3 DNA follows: TGTGCCAGCAGTCCCTCCGGGGGGGGGCGCTATGGCTACACCTTC.

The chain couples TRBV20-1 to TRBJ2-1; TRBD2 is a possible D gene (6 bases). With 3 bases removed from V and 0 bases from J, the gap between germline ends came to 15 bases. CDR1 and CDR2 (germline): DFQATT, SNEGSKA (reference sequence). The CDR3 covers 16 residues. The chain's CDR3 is CSARMASARSYNEQFF. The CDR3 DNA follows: TGCAGTGCTAGGATGGCTAGCGCTCGCTCCTACAATGAGCAGTTCTTC.